The 27 T cell receptor beta chains below come from one sample, sequenced in a study of shared clonotypes between healthy human individuals. Sequencing used immunoSEQ multiplex PCR; TCRdb keeps in-frame clones, though not all of them. The table has about 1 million clones, approximately 68% seen once. The specimen was memory CD4+ T cells sorted from blood. The subset: CD45RA-negative fraction. The receptors stem from a man younger than 35 in good health.

The genes are TRBV6-5 and TRBJ2-1; 13 bases line up with TRBD2. Germline lookup yields CDR1 MNHEY and CDR2 SVGAGI. This CDR3 has 16 residues. V dropped 2 bases and J dropped 7; count of bases not matched to a gene: 5. CDR3 amino acids: CASSYRGLAGDNEQFF. In DNA form, the CDR3 reads TGTGCCAGCAGTTACAGAGGACTAGCGGGAGATAATGAGCAGTTCTTC.

This rearrangement joins TRBV19 to TRBJ2-3; TRBD2 agrees at 9 bases. V trimming: 7 bases; J trimming: 3 bases; junction bases outside the gene matches: 5. This CDR3 comprises 14 residues. Germline V gene lookup returns CDR1 LNHDA and CDR2 SQIVND (reference sequence). The CDR3 bases are TGTGCCAGTAAGCGGACTAGCGCGACAGATACGCAGTATTTT. It specifies CASKRTSATDTQYF.

This chain joins TRBV30 and TRBJ1-6; 9 nucleotides line up with TRBD1. The CDR3 runs to 15 residues. Germline CDR1 GTSNPN, CDR2 SVGIG (reference sequence). The V gene end was trimmed by 1 base and the J gene end by 7 bases; junction bases not matched to a gene: 5. CDR3 region: CAWSGPGQGNSPLHF. CDR3 DNA: TGTGCCTGGAGTGGCCCGGGACAGGGAAATTCACCCCTCCACTTT. The full variable domain, rest sourced from reference TRBV30 and TRBJ1-6, is SQTIHQWPATLVQPVGSPLSLECTVEGTSNPNLYWYRQAAGRGLQLLFYSVGIGQISSEVPQNLSASRPQDRQFILSSKKLLLSDSGFYLCAWSGPGQGNSPLHFGNGTRLTVT.

This sequence joins TRBV18 and TRBJ2-7; tentatively, D is TRBD2 (6 bases). Per germline, CDR1 KGHSH and CDR2 LQKENI. The V end lost 6 bases, the J end lost 0 bases, and 15 bases lay between the germline ends. This CDR3 spans 15 amino acids. The CDR3 is CASSRIGGISYEQYF. CDR3 DNA: TGTGCCAGCTCCCGCATCGGCGGGATCTCCTACGAGCAGTACTTC. The full variable domain, in which reference TRBV18 and TRBJ2-7 provide the parts outside the CDR3, is NAGVMQNPRHLVRRRGQEARLRCSPMKGHSHVYWYRQLPEEGLKFMVYLQKENIIDESGMPKERFSAEFPKEGPSILRIQQVVRGDSAAYFCASSRIGGISYEQYFGPGTRLTVT.

This clone came up once. Other DNA sequences in the same sample also yield this CDR3. The genes are TRBV5-1 and TRBJ1-4; D remains unclear. Germline-derived CDR1 and CDR2 are SGHRS and YFSETQ. V dropped 0 bases and J dropped 7 bases, with 10 bases sitting between them. This CDR3 is 14 amino acids long. The CDR3 nucleotides are TGCGCCAGCAGCTTGGGAGGGCTTGGTGAAAAACTGTTTTTT. It is translated as CASSLGGLGEKLFF.

About this clone itself: Other nucleotide sequences from this sample produce the same CDR3. The genes are TRBV14 and TRBJ2-5; 12 nucleotides align to TRBD2. J gave up 5 bases and V 1 base, and 5 bases lay outside the gene matches. The germline V gene has CDR1 SGHDN and CDR2 FVKESK. This CDR3 has 16 residues. CDR3 protein: CASSQGRLAGVETQYF. In DNA, the CDR3 is TGTGCCAGCAGCCAAGGAAGACTAGCGGGAGTTGAGACCCAGTACTTC.

V is TRBV5-1 and J is TRBJ2-1; 10 nucleotides match TRBD2. The CDR3 sequence is 15 residues long. Germline trimming cut 4 bases from V and 4 bases from J; bases unmatched to any gene: 5. Germline loops: CDR1 SGHRS, CDR2 YFSETQ. The CDR3 reads CASSATSGLYNEQFF. Written as DNA, the CDR3 is TGCGCCAGCAGCGCGACTAGCGGGTTGTACAATGAGCAGTTCTTC. Complete variable domain (other parts from reference TRBV5-1 and TRBJ2-1): KAGVTQTPRYLIKTRGQQVTLSCSPISGHRSVSWYQQTPGQGLQFLFEYFSETQRNKGNFPGRFSGRQFSNSRSEMNVSTLELGDSALYLCASSATSGLYNEQFFGPGTRLTVL.

J is TRBJ1-6 and V is TRBV30; D is uncertain. CDR3 length: 13 residues. Germline V gives CDR1 GTSNPN, CDR2 SVGIG (reference sequence). Trimming removed 0 bases at V and 7 bases at J, with 7 bases between. In nucleotides, the CDR3 is TGTGCCTGGAGTGTGTCTGAGAATTCACCCCTCCACTTT. Its translation: CAWSVSENSPLHF.

The chain combines TRBV30 with TRBJ2-3; D might be TRBD1 or TRBD2, each matching 5 bases. This CDR3 has 15 residues. Trimming left V 0 bases short and J 8 bases short, with 18 bases between. The germline V gene has CDR1 GTSNPN and CDR2 SVGIG (reference sequence). CDR3 amino acids: CAWSVRGPIKSTQYF. The CDR3 region has the DNA TGTGCCTGGAGTGTAAGGGGACCCATCAAGAGTACGCAGTATTTT.

This chain joins TRBV6-5 and TRBJ1-3, with D unresolved. There are 14 residues in the CDR3. The V and J ends lost 6 bases and 1 base respectively, with 10 bases between them. Germline values: CDR1 MNHEY, CDR2 SVGAGI. For the CDR3, the DNA is TGTGCCAGCAGCCCGACCAAGTCTGGAAACACCATATATTTT. It is translated as CASSPTKSGNTIYF.

This clone was seen a handful of times. The chain uses TRBV6-1 and TRBJ2-5; D is ambiguous. The CDR3 runs to 14 residues. With 2 bases removed from V and 0 bases from J, the gap between germline ends came to 7 bases. Germline V gene sequence: CDR1 MNHNS, CDR2 SASEGT. CDR3 in DNA: TGTGCCAGCAGTGAACAGCCGTACCAAGAGACCCAGTACTTC. Amino acid sequence: CASSEQPYQETQYF.

The rearrangement joins TRBV5-1 to TRBJ1-4; possibly TRBD1 for D (6 bases). CDR3 size: 16 residues. Per germline, CDR1 SGHRS and CDR2 YFSETQ. Trimming removed 0 bases from V and 9 bases from J, with 18 bases in between. The CDR3 DNA reads as TGCGCCAGCAGCTTGGGTCCAGCAGAGGACAGCAAAAAACTGTTTTTT. It translates to CASSLGPAEDSKKLFF.

The rearrangement joins TRBV27 to TRBJ2-3; TRBD2 aligns across 8 bases. Germline V gene lookup returns CDR1 MNHEY and CDR2 SMNVEV (reference sequence). V shed 2 bases, J shed 7 bases, and the junction held 2 bases outside the gene matches. The CDR3 totals 13 residues. CDR3 amino acids: CASSLASGYTQYF. CDR3 nucleotide sequence: TGTGCCAGCAGTTTAGCTAGCGGGTATACGCAGTATTTT.

This clone was seen more than once but under ten times. The genes are TRBV14 and TRBJ1-1; possible D gene TRBD1, 5 bases. The germline CDR1 and CDR2 sequences are SGHDN and FVKESK. The CDR3 spans 13 residues. Trimming took 5 bases from V and 1 from J, leaving 8 bases between them. The CDR3 region is CASSRGTNTEAFF. DNA for the CDR3: TGTGCCAGCAGCAGGGGAACGAACACTGAAGCTTTCTTT.

Comment on this clone: Within the sample, other DNA sequences also encode this same CDR3. The chain combines TRBV6-1 with TRBJ1-2, with 7 bases fitting TRBD1. Germline V gene lookup returns CDR1 MNHNS and CDR2 SASEGT. The CDR3 spans 14 residues. With V trimmed by 0 bases and J by 4 bases, 2 bases remained unmatched. The chain's CDR3 is CASSEAPGGYGYTF. The CDR3 DNA is TGTGCCAGCAGTGAAGCGCCAGGGGGCTATGGCTACACCTTC.

The chain employs TRBV5-1 and TRBJ2-5, with a possible D match to TRBD2 (6 bases). Trimming pared 1 base from V and 5 bases from J, leaving 15 bases between. This CDR3 has 15 amino acids. Per germline, CDR1 SGHRS and CDR2 YFSETQ. This CDR3 reads CASSLNPTSGETQYF. The CDR3 DNA reads as TGCGCCAGCAGCTTGAACCCGACTAGTGGCGAGACCCAGTACTTC.

The chain uses TRBV9 and TRBJ2-3, with TRBD2 as a possible D gene (5 bases). Germline CDR1 reads SGDLS; CDR2 reads YYNGEE. This CDR3 has 15 residues. V gave up 1 base and J gave up 2 bases, with 11 bases separating them. CDR3 region: CASSVLGGFTDTQYF. The CDR3, as DNA: TGTGCCAGCAGCGTATTAGGCGGGTTCACAGATACGCAGTATTTT. Full variable domain (missing parts from reference TRBV9 and TRBJ2-3): DSGVTQTPKHLITATGQRVTLRCSPRSGDLSVYWYQQSLDQGLQFLIQYYNGEERAKGNILERFSAQQFPDLHSELNLSSLELGDSALYFCASSVLGGFTDTQYFGPGTRLTVL.

This clone has just one count. The J gene is TRBJ2-2, the V gene TRBV2; D tentatively reads TRBD1 or TRBD2 (6 bases each). Trimming shortened V by 8 bases and J by 7 bases, and 17 bases separated the two germline ends. The CDR3 has 14 residues. Germline CDR1 reads SNHLY; CDR2 reads FYNNEI. CDR3 loop: CASQRGATVGELFF. In nucleotides, the CDR3 is TGTGCCAGCCAGAGGGGGGCTACCGTCGGGGAGCTGTTTTTT.

The count of this clone is one. The V gene is TRBV7-9, the J gene TRBJ2-5, with D tentatively TRBD2 (5 bases). Germline CDR1 SEHNR, CDR2 FQNEAQ (reference sequence). V gave up 2 bases and J gave up 5 bases, with 18 bases separating them. The CDR3 runs to 16 residues. For the CDR3, the DNA is TGTGCCAGCAGCTTAAGGCCCCATCGGGATGGGGAGACCCAGTACTTC. It yields the protein CASSLRPHRDGETQYF.

This clone was seen only a few times. The V gene is TRBV5-1, the J gene TRBJ2-3, with TRBD2 matching 9 bases. The CDR3 length is 17 residues. V was pared by 4 bases and J by 5 bases, with 14 bases of the junction left unmatched. Germline V CDR1 and CDR2: SGHRS, YFSETQ. DNA of the CDR3: TGCGCCAGCAGCCCCCACCCCGTGGGCGGGGGGGAAGATACGCAGTATTTT. Translated, it gives CASSPHPVGGGEDTQYF. Combining the CDR3 with reference TRBV5-1 and TRBJ2-3 gives the whole variable domain KAGVTQTPRYLIKTRGQQVTLSCSPISGHRSVSWYQQTPGQGLQFLFEYFSETQRNKGNFPGRFSGRQFSNSRSEMNVSTLELGDSALYLCASSPHPVGGGEDTQYFGPGTRLTVL.

The chain couples TRBV7-9 to TRBJ2-1; TRBD1 is a possible D gene (5 bases). Per the germline V gene, CDR1 is SEHNR and CDR2 is FQNEAQ (reference sequence). The V end lost 5 bases, the J end lost 8 bases, and 10 bases lay between the germline ends. The CDR3 runs to 12 residues. CDR3 in amino acids: CASSLLRDEQFF. The DNA for the CDR3 is TGTGCCAGCAGCCTCCTCAGGGATGAGCAGTTCTTC.

This rearrangement joins TRBV28 to TRBJ1-3, with 11 bases identical to TRBD1. The CDR3 consists of 16 residues. Germline CDR1 is MDHEN and CDR2 is SYDVKM. V was clipped by 6 bases and J by 0 bases; unmatched bases: 4. The chain's CDR3 is CASRAGTGGSGNTIYF. The CDR3 DNA sequence: TGTGCCAGCAGAGCCGGGACAGGGGGCTCTGGAAACACCATATATTTT.

The genes are TRBV19 and TRBJ1-1; D is uncertain. The V and J ends lost 4 bases and 0 bases respectively, with 6 bases between them. CDR1 and CDR2 from the germline V gene are LNHDA and SQIVND (reference sequence). The CDR3 spans 13 residues. CDR3 nucleotides: TGTGCCAGTAGTACCCCGATGAACACTGAAGCTTTCTTT. Translation: CASSTPMNTEAFF.

The chain carries TRBV7-2 and TRBJ1-2, with 8 bases aligning to TRBD1. V was pared by 5 bases and J by 7 bases, with 9 bases of the junction left unmatched. This CDR3 spans 14 amino acids. Germline-derived CDR1 and CDR2 are SGHTA and FQGNSA. CDR3 sequence (DNA): TGTGCCAGCAGCCCGAGGACAGGGTTCCGTGGCTACACCTTC. This encodes CASSPRTGFRGYTF.

The V gene is TRBV20-1, the J gene TRBJ1-3; perhaps TRBD1 as D (5 bases). This CDR3 has 11 amino acids. The germline V gene has CDR1 DFQATT and CDR2 SNEGSKA (reference sequence). In nucleotides, the CDR3 is TGCAGCACAGGCTCTGGAAACACCATATATTTT. Translated: CSTGSGNTIYF.

This clone was counted a single time. The chain combines TRBV18 with TRBJ1-3; D is undetermined. Looked up from germline, CDR1 is KGHSH and CDR2 is LQKENI. CDR3 length equals 13 residues. Trimming stripped 2 bases from V and 6 bases from J, with 8 bases between. The CDR3 reads CASSPGNANTIYF. The DNA of the CDR3 is TGTGCCAGCTCACCAGGGAACGCAAACACCATATATTTT.

Regarding this clone: A read error may explain this, as a much larger clone is one base away. The chain joins TRBV2 to TRBJ1-2; D not resolved. CDR1 and CDR2 from the germline V gene are SNHLY and FYNNEI. CDR3 length: 11 residues. V was shortened by 6 bases and J by 3 bases, with 5 bases between the two germline ends. CDR3 DNA: TGTGCCAGCAGCTGGGACTATGGCTACACCTTC. Protein sequence: CASSWDYGYTF. Together with reference TRBV2 and TRBJ1-2, the CDR3 gives the full variable domain: EPEVTQTPSHQVTQMGQEVILRCVPISNHLYFYWYRQILGQKVEFLVSFYNNEISEKSEIFDDQFSVERPDGSNFTLKIRSTKLEDSAMYFCASSWDYGYTFGSGTRLTVV.